What follows are 28 T cell receptor beta chains derived from one specimen sequenced in a study of control samples from healthy donors and cancer patients. Method: immunoSEQ multiplex PCR; TCRdb's copy keeps in-frame clones and lacks some. There are roughly 95,000 clones in the sample; 92% occur only once, and about 3% lies in the top ten. Sequencing was performed on blood. These receptors came from a human donor in good health. The donor label of this sample is uncertain.

The chain uses TRBV7-8 and TRBJ2-1, with D tentatively TRBD1 (5 bases). Germline CDR1 is SGHVS and CDR2 is FQNEAQ. The CDR3 totals 14 residues. The V gene lost 3 bases and the J gene lost 1 base, with 7 bases spanning the gap. In DNA form, the CDR3 reads TGTGCCAGCAGCTTTTCAGGGTCCTACAATGAGCAGTTCTTC. Protein product: CASSFSGSYNEQFF.

The chain recombines TRBV27 with TRBJ1-1, with D possibly being TRBD1 (5 bases). V dropped 6 bases and J dropped 5 bases, with 13 bases sitting between them. Germline V gives CDR1 MNHEY, CDR2 SMNVEV (reference sequence). The CDR3 has 13 amino acids. DNA of the CDR3: TGTGCCAGCAGGTACGGAGGGGTGACTGAAGCTTTCTTT. Translated, it gives CASRYGGVTEAFF.

The chain uses TRBV7-8 and TRBJ1-4, with TRBD1 as a possible D gene (6 bases). CDR3 size: 16 residues. CDR1 and CDR2 from the germline V gene are SGHVS and FQNEAQ. V was pared by 2 bases and J by 3 bases, with 13 bases between. CDR3: CASSLSSGGPNEKLFF. The CDR3 DNA reads TGTGCCAGCAGCTTATCCTCGGGGGGCCCTAATGAAAAACTGTTTTTT.

The DNA of the CDR3 is TGCGCCAGCCGGGACACCCAAAAAAACATTCAGTACTTC. Its translation: CASRDTQKNIQYF. The V and J genes are TRBV10-2 and TRBJ2-4; D possibly corresponds to TRBD1 (6 bases). Deletions cut 8 bases from V and 4 bases from J, with 12 bases between. The CDR3 has 13 amino acids. Germline V gene sequence: CDR1 WSHSY, CDR2 SAAADI.

About this clone itself: An end of the junction differs from the germline gene, which may be a read error. The chain is built from TRBV2 and TRBJ2-6, with TRBD1 as a possible D gene (5 bases). The length of the CDR3 is 15 residues. Germline V gene data show CDR1 as SNHLY and CDR2 as FYNNEI. The CDR3 here is CASSPTISGANVLIF. DNA for the CDR3: TGTGCCAGCAGCCCGACAATTTCTGGGGCCAACGTCCTGATTTTC. The entire variable domain, with the rest obtained from reference TRBV2 and TRBJ2-6, is as follows: EPEVTQTPSHQVTQMGQEVILRCVPISNHLYFYWYRQILGQKVEFLVSFYNNEISEKSEIFDDQFSVERPDGSNFTLKIRSTKLEDSAMYFCASSPTISGANVLIFGAGSRLTVL.

This chain connects TRBV11-2 to TRBJ1-6, with D unclear. Germline loops: CDR1 SGHAT, CDR2 FQNNGV. V was trimmed by 6 bases and J by 14 bases, leaving 17 bases between them. This CDR3 has 13 residues. The CDR3 DNA follows: TGTGCCAGCAGACGCCTACAATGGCCCTCCCTCCACTTT. Its translation is CASRRLQWPSLHF.

This chain uses TRBV28 with TRBJ2-7, with 8 nucleotides matching TRBD2. V was pared by 0 bases and J by 2 bases, with 3 bases of the junction left unmatched. The CDR3 is 15 amino acids. CDR1 MDHEN and CDR2 SYDVKM come from the germline V gene. Written as DNA, the CDR3 is TGTGCCAGCAGTTTATGGACTAGCGCGCCCTACGAGCAGTACTTC. Its protein product is CASSLWTSAPYEQYF.

This chain joins TRBV23-1 and TRBJ2-7, with TRBD1 matching 9 bases. TRBV23-1 is classed as an ORF, of uncertain function. This CDR3 is 18 amino acids long. J was trimmed by 1 base and V by 0 bases; bases with no gene match: 10. The CDR3 DNA reads as TGCGCCAGCAGTCAATCGGGGACAGGGCCATCTTCTTCCTACGAGCAGTACTTC. This sequence encodes CASSQSGTGPSSSYEQYF.

J is TRBJ2-1 and V is TRBV5-1, with D tentatively TRBD1 or TRBD2 (5 bases each). Trimming took off 0 bases at V and 9 bases at J, with 13 bases between the two ends. The CDR3 contains 14 residues. The V gene's germline CDR1 is SGHRS and CDR2 YFSETQ. The CDR3 region is CASSLAQGPGEQFF. CDR3 nucleotide sequence: TGCGCCAGCAGCTTGGCGCAGGGACCCGGTGAGCAGTTCTTC.

The J gene is TRBJ1-3, the V gene TRBV15; D is possibly TRBD1 (5 bases). Germline CDR1 is LNHNV and CDR2 is YYDKDF (reference sequence). Between the trimmed V and J ends, which lost 0 bases and 0 bases, there was a span of 12 bases. CDR3 length: 17 amino acids. CDR3 amino acids: CATSRERGRTSGNTIYF. The CDR3 bases are TGTGCCACCAGCAGAGAGAGGGGACGGACCTCTGGAAACACCATATATTTT.

The genes are TRBV7-9 and TRBJ1-2, with D perhaps matching TRBD1 (6 bases). V lost 4 bases to trimming and J lost 0 bases, with 12 bases between them. CDR3 length equals 15 residues. Germline-derived CDR1 and CDR2 are SEHNR and FQNEAQ (reference sequence). The CDR3 DNA is TGTGCCAGCAGCTCTAGCCAGGGGACTAACTATGGCTACACCTTC. This gives the protein CASSSSQGTNYGYTF.

In this sample, this clone turned up once. The chain joins TRBV6-6 to TRBJ2-3; tentatively, D is TRBD2 (7 bases). Germline assignment: CDR1 MNHNY and CDR2 SVGAGI (reference sequence). This CDR3 is 15 amino acids long. Trimming took off 4 bases at V and 1 base at J, with 12 bases between the two ends. CDR3 amino acids: CASSLGGPGTDTQYF. CDR3 sequence (DNA): TGTGCCAGCAGTTTGGGGGGGCCGGGCACAGATACGCAGTATTTT.

Concerning this clone itself: In the same sample, other DNA sequences code for this CDR3. The chain recombines TRBV6-5 with TRBJ1-5; D is ambiguous. From germline, CDR1 is MNHEY and CDR2 SVGAGI. Trimming removed 2 bases from V and 2 bases from J, with 4 bases in between. The length of the CDR3 is 13 residues. The CDR3 DNA reads as TGTGCCAGCAGTTACGGGGGCAATCAGCCCCAGCATTTT. Amino acid sequence: CASSYGGNQPQHF.

The V call is TRBV12-5, the J call TRBJ2-4, with 12 bases aligning to TRBD1. The V gene's germline CDR1 is LGHNT and CDR2 FRNRAP. The CDR3 covers 16 residues. Trimming took 5 bases from V and 8 from J; bases not matched to a gene: 10. Here the CDR3 reads CASGQGQGAESDIQYF. The CDR3 region has the DNA TGTGCTAGTGGTCAGGGACAGGGGGCAGAATCGGACATTCAGTACTTC.

The sample holds one count of this clone. The chain couples TRBV11-2 to TRBJ1-4; D call uncertain. V lost 1 base, J lost 6 bases, and 18 bases lay in between. This CDR3 comprises 17 residues. CDR1 is SGHAT, CDR2 FQNNGV, per germline. CDR3 sequence (DNA): TGTGCCAGCAGCTTAGGAGTTAGGGCCCGAGGGCATGAAAAACTGTTTTTT. As protein: CASSLGVRARGHEKLFF. Drawing the rest from reference TRBV11-2 and TRBJ1-4, the complete variable domain is EAGVAQSPRYKIIEKRQSVAFWCNPISGHATLYWYQQILGQGPKLLIQFQNNGVVDDSQLPKDRFSAERLKGVDSTLKIQPAKLEDSAVYLCASSLGVRARGHEKLFFGSGTQLSVL.

Regarding this clone: A read error may produce the germline difference seen at one junction end. The rearrangement links TRBV18 to TRBJ1-5, with D unresolved. Germline CDR1 is KGHSH and CDR2 is LQKENI. This CDR3 is built from 14 residues. The CDR3 DNA reads TGTGCCAGCTCCCCACAGCATAGCAATCAGCCCCAGCATTTT. It yields the protein CASSPQHSNQPQHF.

J is TRBJ1-1 and V is TRBV27; D is unresolved. V dropped 7 bases and J dropped 3 bases, with 6 bases sitting between them. Germline V lookup: CDR1 MNHEY, CDR2 SMNVEV (reference sequence). This CDR3 has 11 residues. CDR3 sequence: CASKSYTEAFF. The CDR3 bases are TGTGCCAGCAAATCGTACACTGAAGCTTTCTTT.

CDR3 nucleotide sequence: TGTGCCAGCAGCTTGGGAGGGTGGAATCAGCCCCAGCATTTT. This gives the protein CASSLGGWNQPQHF. The rearrangement uses TRBV5-6 and TRBJ1-5; D is unresolved. Trimming took 0 bases from V and 4 from J, leaving 8 bases between them. The CDR3 spans 14 residues. In germline, CDR1 is SGHDT, CDR2 YYEEEE.

The chain carries TRBV28 and TRBJ1-2, with D perhaps TRBD1 (5 bases). This CDR3 spans 15 amino acids. The germline V gene has CDR1 MDHEN and CDR2 SYDVKM. V was clipped by 1 base and J by 5 bases, with 14 bases between them. In DNA form, the CDR3 reads TGTGCCAGCAGTTTATCTATCAGGGTAGGGTATGGCTACACCTTC. It yields the protein CASSLSIRVGYGYTF.

J is TRBJ1-2 and V is TRBV9, with no clear D. V lost 0 bases and J 4 bases, leaving 10 bases between the germline ends. The CDR3 is 14 residues long. CDR1 is SGDLS, CDR2 YYNGEE, per germline. CDR3 nucleotides: TGTGCCAGCAGCGTAGCTTTGGAAACCTATGGCTACACCTTC. This translates into CASSVALETYGYTF.

The J gene is TRBJ2-2, the V gene TRBV10-2; weak D call: TRBD1 (6 bases). Germline CDR1 WSHSY, CDR2 SAAADI. This CDR3 has 15 amino acids. Trimming removed 9 bases from V and 4 bases from J, with 18 bases in between. The CDR3 sequence: CARKQQGSSTGELFF. CDR3 DNA sequence: TGCGCCAGAAAACAACAGGGATCATCCACCGGGGAGCTGTTTTTT.

The CDR3 DNA is TGTGCCAGCTCACCATCCGGGACAGGGGGTATTGAAGCTTTCTTT. This encodes CASSPSGTGGIEAFF. This sequence joins TRBV18 and TRBJ1-1; 11 bases agree with TRBD1. Unmatched junction bases numbered 6, after V lost 2 bases and J lost 7 bases. CDR1 and CDR2 from the germline V gene are KGHSH and LQKENI. This CDR3 is built from 15 residues. Drawing the rest from reference TRBV18 and TRBJ1-1, the complete variable domain is NAGVMQNPRHLVRRRGQEARLRCSPMKGHSHVYWYRQLPEEGLKFMVYLQKENIIDESGMPKERFSAEFPKEGPSILRIQQVVRGDSAAYFCASSPSGTGGIEAFFGQGTRLTVV.

This sequence joins TRBV15 and TRBJ1-2; 7 nucleotides line up with TRBD1. Germline assignment: CDR1 LNHNV and CDR2 YYDKDF (reference sequence). With V trimmed by 0 bases and J by 5 bases, 6 bases remained unmatched. This CDR3 is built from 15 residues. The CDR3 spells CATSRDLGTAYGYTF. CDR3 sequence (DNA): TGTGCCACCAGCAGAGATCTAGGGACAGCTTATGGCTACACCTTC.

This clone was detected once. The genes are TRBV18 and TRBJ1-6; 9 bases are shared with TRBD1. The germline gives CDR1 KGHSH, CDR2 LQKENI. Trimming took 6 bases from V and 10 from J; bases not matched to a gene: 1. The CDR3 sequence is 12 residues long. The CDR3 is CASSTGGSPLHF. The CDR3 DNA is TGTGCCAGCTCTACAGGGGGCTCACCCCTCCACTTT.

V gene TRBV6-6 combines with J gene TRBJ1-4; 10 bases are shared with TRBD1. This CDR3 has 12 amino acids. J was trimmed by 8 bases and V by 8 bases; bases with no gene match: 2. Germline assignment: CDR1 MNHNY and CDR2 SVGAGI (reference sequence). The CDR3 nucleotides are TGTGCCAGCGGACAGGGGGACGAAAAACTGTTTTTT. Translation gives CASGQGDEKLFF.

The chain is built from TRBV6-1 and TRBJ1-2, with TRBD1 identical over 11 bases. With 2 bases clipped from V and 8 bases from J, the junction kept 10 bases outside the gene matches. Germline CDR1 is MNHNS and CDR2 is SASEGT. The length of the CDR3 is 16 residues. CDR3 in amino acids: CASSEQGTGGGSGYTF. The CDR3 bases are TGTGCCAGCAGTGAACAGGGGACAGGGGGAGGTTCGGGCTACACCTTC.

CDR3 amino acids: CASSLDRLGDTEAFF. In DNA, the CDR3 is TGTGCCAGCTCACTCGACAGGTTGGGGGACACTGAAGCTTTCTTT. The V gene is TRBV18, the J gene TRBJ1-1; maybe TRBD1 (6 bases). CDR3 size: 15 residues. Germline V gives CDR1 KGHSH, CDR2 LQKENI. The V and J ends lost 4 bases and 3 bases respectively, with 15 bases between them.

The V gene is TRBV5-1, the J gene TRBJ1-1, with D uncertain. The CDR3 is made up of 15 amino acids. Germline CDR1 is SGHRS and CDR2 is YFSETQ. Deletions cut 0 bases from V and 1 base from J, with 10 bases between. The CDR3 region is CASSLAPSGNTEAFF. The DNA for the CDR3 is TGCGCCAGCAGCTTGGCCCCCTCAGGGAACACTGAAGCTTTCTTT.